The rows below give T cell receptor beta chains drawn from one sample of a study. TCRdb re-derived calls from the 5' RACE reads in MiXCR, one entry per CDR3 protein. The sample shows about 42,000 distinct CDR3 sequences, about 20% of them seen only once. The source material was Tregs sorted from blood. The receptors were sampled from a female donor with breast cancer. The CDR3 runs from the conserved cysteine through the conserved F or W. A D gene is named only where the DNA matches it firmly. Some rows mark clone size as missing; the rest say once, few, many or name a class of expanded clone.

cdr3_length,j_call,clone_size,v_call,d_call,cdr3_aa,cdr3_nt
15,TRBJ1-5,many,TRBV6-1,TRBD1,CASQPGGARNQPQHF,TGTGCCAGCCAACCAGGGGGCGCGCGCAATCAGCCCCAGCATTTT
14,TRBJ2-1,many,TRBV5-1,TRBD1,CASSGDSTNNEQFF,TGCGCCAGCAGCGGGGACAGTACAAACAATGAGCAGTTCTTC
14,TRBJ2-1,many,TRBV5-1,TRBD2,CASSFREGLDEQFF,TGCGCCAGCAGCTTTCGGGAGGGCCTGGATGAGCAGTTCTTC
14,TRBJ2-7,.,TRBV7-8,TRBD1,CASSYGTGVYEQYF,TGTGCCAGCAGCTACGGGACAGGGGTGTACGAGCAGTACTTC
16,TRBJ2-1,many,TRBV9,.,CASSVFGSAEKQEQFF,TGTGCCAGCAGCGTATTTGGTTCCGCGGAGAAGCAAGAGCAGTTCTTC
15,TRBJ2-3,many,TRBV12-3/TRBV12-4,TRBD2,CASSLSRTSGTSQYF,TGTGCCAGCAGTTTGTCCCGGACTAGCGGGACCTCGCAGTATTTT
16,TRBJ2-3,.,TRBV4-1,TRBD2,CASSQPGTSGRDTQYF,TGCGCCAGCAGCCAGCCCGGGACTAGCGGAAGAGATACGCAGTATTTT
15,TRBJ1-6,few,TRBV7-2,.,CASSYRTGTNSPLHF,TGTGCCAGCAGCTACCGAACAGGGACTAATTCACCCCTCCACTTT
13,TRBJ1-1,many,TRBV6-5,.,CASSYSEASEAFF,TGTGCCAGCAGTTACTCAGAGGCATCTGAAGCTTTCTTT
19,TRBJ2-2,.,TRBV15,.,CATSRELVTVPPNTGELFF,TGTGCCACCAGCAGAGAGCTGGTGACAGTACCTCCGAACACCGGGGAGCTGTTTTTT
13,TRBJ2-1,.,TRBV2,.,CASSSGNYNEQFF,TGTGCCAGCAGTAGCGGAAACTACAATGAGCAGTTCTTC
15,TRBJ1-3,.,TRBV5-1,.,CASSLGPGSGNTIYF,TGCGCCAGCAGCTTGGGTCCTGGCTCTGGAAACACCATATATTTT
16,TRBJ1-2,few,TRBV5-5,TRBD1,CASSLGRDRGNYGYTF,TGTGCCAGCAGCCTAGGGCGTGACAGGGGGAACTATGGCTACACCTTC
15,TRBJ2-7,.,TRBV20-1,.,CSARGLTSPSYEQYF,TGCAGTGCTAGAGGGTTGACTAGTCCATCCTACGAGCAGTACTTC
14,TRBJ2-7,many,TRBV4-2,.,CASSLGLSSYEQYF,TGTGCCAGCAGCCTTGGACTCAGCTCCTACGAGCAGTACTTC
16,TRBJ1-1,many,TRBV6-5,.,CASSYSIYAGDTEAFF,TGTGCCAGCAGTTACTCGATATATGCAGGGGACACTGAAGCTTTCTTT
13,TRBJ1-1,few,TRBV7-2,.,CASSLYANTEAFF,TGTGCCAGCAGCTTATATGCGAACACTGAAGCTTTCTTT
17,TRBJ2-2,.,TRBV15,.,CATSISAERANTGELFF,TGTGCCACCAGCATCTCAGCGGAACGTGCGAACACCGGGGAGCTGTTTTTT
17,TRBJ2-2,.,TRBV5-6,TRBD2,CASSLGLAGSSTGELFF,TGTGCCAGCAGCTTAGGGCTAGCGGGATCGAGCACCGGGGAGCTGTTTTTT
15,TRBJ2-1,.,TRBV5-1,TRBD2,CASALTSGSYNEQFF,TGCGCCAGCGCCCTGACTAGCGGCTCCTACAATGAGCAGTTCTTC
10,TRBJ2-7,few,TRBV20-1,.,CSARGDEQYF,TGCAGTGCTAGAGGGGACGAGCAGTACTTC
14,TRBJ2-7,.,TRBV4-1,TRBD1,CASSQATGGDEQYF,TGCGCCAGCAGCCAAGCTACAGGGGGAGACGAGCAGTACTTC
15,TRBJ1-6,many,TRBV9,TRBD1,CASSDGTGGDSPLHF,TGTGCCAGCAGCGACGGGACAGGAGGGGATTCACCCCTCCACTTT
13,TRBJ1-1,many,TRBV20-1,.,CSARVLGVPEAFF,TGCAGTGCTAGAGTGTTGGGGGTGCCTGAAGCTTTCTTT
14,TRBJ2-4,medium-sized,TRBV6-5,.,CASSYSGAANIQYF,TGTGCCAGCAGTTACTCAGGGGCAGCAAACATTCAGTACTTC
12,TRBJ2-7,many,TRBV9,TRBD2,CASTPGGGEQYF,TGTGCCAGCACCCCGGGGGGGGGCGAGCAGTACTTC